The present TCR beta chain was sequenced within a study of human T cells and chemical hapten exposure. Stated time point: patch test 1, 2 weeks after DPC sensitization. Treatment denoted: therapeutic diphenylcyclopropenone sensitization with weekly scalp DPC. Suited to DPC and affected by alopecia, the donors ranged from 18 to 70 years old. The study, taken as a whole, reports: Significantly greater numbers of large CDR3 similarity clusters came from expanded TCRs than from controls.

V shed 4 bases, J shed 3 bases, and the junction held 6 bases outside the gene matches. This CDR3 is built from 14 residues. In germline, CDR1 is SGHRS, CDR2 YFSETQ. This clonotype was seen ten or more times. Its antigen is as yet unknown. In the authors' workflow: Per sample, the median was around 100,000 TCRs, with values from around 20,000 to 690,000. TCRdb re-analysed the RACE reads in MiXCR, keeping a single row per CDR3 protein. The V and J calls come from TCRdb's annotation, not from the publication. The sample has a few hundred thousand distinct CDR3 sequences, roughly 4.8% seen once. This TCR came from a woman aged 45-60 years with alopecia areata. Some clones in this sample may be carry-over from other donors' samples. This chain joins TRBV5-1 and TRBJ2-5, with TRBD1 identical over 7 bases. The source material was whole blood, sampled in connection with sensitization to the hapten diphenylcyclopropenone (DPC). In nucleotides, the CDR3 is TGCGCCAGCAGCCAAGGGACAGTAGAAGAGACCCAGTACTTC. Protein product: CASSQGTVEETQYF.